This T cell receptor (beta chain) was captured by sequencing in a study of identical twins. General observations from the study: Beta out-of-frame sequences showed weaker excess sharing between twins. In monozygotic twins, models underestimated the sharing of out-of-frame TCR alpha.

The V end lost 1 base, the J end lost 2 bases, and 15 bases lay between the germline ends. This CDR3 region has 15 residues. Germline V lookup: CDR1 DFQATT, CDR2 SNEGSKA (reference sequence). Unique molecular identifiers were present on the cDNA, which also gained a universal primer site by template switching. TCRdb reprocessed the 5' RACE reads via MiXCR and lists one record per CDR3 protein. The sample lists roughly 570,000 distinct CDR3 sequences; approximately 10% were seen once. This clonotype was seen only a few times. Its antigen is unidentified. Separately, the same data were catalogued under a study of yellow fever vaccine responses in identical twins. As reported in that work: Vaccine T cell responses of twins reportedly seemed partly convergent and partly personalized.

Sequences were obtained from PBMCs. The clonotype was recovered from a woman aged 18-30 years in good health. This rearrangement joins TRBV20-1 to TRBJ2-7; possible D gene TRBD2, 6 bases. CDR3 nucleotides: TGCAGTGCTAGAGTGGCGGGACTTGCGGCCTACGAGCAGTACTTC. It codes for CSARVAGLAAYEQYF.